Listed below are T cell receptor beta chains from one sample, sequenced in a study of T-cell reconstitution after alpha-beta-depleted transplantation in children. TCRdb called the PCR reads again in MiXCR, with one record for every CDR3 protein. The profile covers about 250,000 distinct CDR3 sequences, with 24% appearing a single time and roughly 5% taken by the ten largest. Specimen: PBMCs, mostly from graft donor cells, collected 360 days after TCRalphabeta/CD19-depleted stem cell transplant. The receptors shown here come from a female patient between 2 and 15 years old who had a stem cell transplant for congenital amegakaryocytic thrombocytopenia, so the T cells may come from the graft donor. The conserved cysteine and the conserved F or W are not part of the CDR3 here. Fields, in order: V gene, CDR3 protein.

v_gene: TRBV28; CDR3aa: VTEPTFYNEQF
v_gene: TRBV7-2; CDR3aa: ASSLAGVDTQY
v_gene: TRBV4-1; CDR3aa: ASSESGQGYSNQPQH
v_gene: TRBV29-1; CDR3aa: SVEPLGSAHYEQY
v_gene: TRBV20-1; CDR3aa: SASRGLSEQF
v_gene: TRBV20-1; CDR3aa: SASYAGAVLSTDTQY
v_gene: TRBV6-2/TRBV6-3; CDR3aa: ASSYTLRPGTGNPYNEQF
v_gene: TRBV4-2; CDR3aa: ASSQDLSGSYEQY
v_gene: TRBV29-1; CDR3aa: SVVQGQGDIQY
v_gene: TRBV6-5; CDR3aa: ASSHIDTQY